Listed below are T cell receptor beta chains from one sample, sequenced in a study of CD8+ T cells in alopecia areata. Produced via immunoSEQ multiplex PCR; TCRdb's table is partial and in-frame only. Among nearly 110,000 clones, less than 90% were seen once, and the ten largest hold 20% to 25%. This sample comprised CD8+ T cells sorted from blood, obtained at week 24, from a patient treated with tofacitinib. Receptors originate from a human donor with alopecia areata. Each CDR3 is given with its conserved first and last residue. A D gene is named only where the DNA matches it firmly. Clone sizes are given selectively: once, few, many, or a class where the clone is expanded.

CDR3 protein: CASSELPSSKDTQYF; CDR3 DNA: TGTGCCAGCAGTGAATTGCCTAGCAGTAAAGATACGCAGTATTTT; J gene: TRBJ2-3; D gene: .; CDR3 length: 15; V gene: TRBV6-1; clone size: .
CDR3 protein: CASSHSGGAAEQFF; CDR3 DNA: TGCGCCAGCAGCCACAGCGGGGGGGCGGCTGAGCAGTTCTTC; J gene: TRBJ2-1; D gene: TRBD2; CDR3 length: 14; V gene: TRBV5-1; clone size: .
CDR3 protein: CASSPKDRRYDEQFF; CDR3 DNA: TGTGCCAGCTCACCGAAGGACAGGAGGTACGATGAGCAGTTCTTC; J gene: TRBJ2-1; D gene: TRBD1; CDR3 length: 15; V gene: TRBV18; clone size: once
CDR3 protein: CSVGGSDGYTF; CDR3 DNA: TGCAGCGTTGGGGGGTCTGATGGCTACACCTTC; J gene: TRBJ1-2; D gene: .; CDR3 length: 11; V gene: TRBV29-1; clone size: .
CDR3 protein: CAISESSAGEQFF; CDR3 DNA: TGTGCCATCAGTGAGTCGTCCGCAGGGGAGCAGTTCTTC; J gene: TRBJ2-1; D gene: .; CDR3 length: 13; V gene: TRBV10-3; clone size: .
CDR3 protein: CASSYLPQPTNEKLFF; CDR3 DNA: TGTGCCAGCAGTTACTTGCCACAACCAACTAATGAAAAACTGTTTTTT; J gene: TRBJ1-4; D gene: .; CDR3 length: 16; V gene: TRBV6-5; clone size: .
CDR3 protein: CASSSAGAPSTDTQYF; CDR3 DNA: TGTGCCAGCAGCTCTGCGGGGGCCCCTAGCACAGATACGCAGTATTTT; J gene: TRBJ2-3; D gene: .; CDR3 length: 16; V gene: TRBV7-6; clone size: .
CDR3 protein: CASGPTDTQYF; CDR3 DNA: TGTGCCAGCGGCCCCACAGATACGCAGTATTTT; J gene: TRBJ2-3; D gene: .; CDR3 length: 11; V gene: TRBV27; clone size: few
CDR3 protein: CASSWVRADTQYF; CDR3 DNA: TGTGCCAGCAGCTGGGTCAGGGCAGATACGCAGTATTTT; J gene: TRBJ2-3; D gene: .; CDR3 length: 13; V gene: TRBV11-2; clone size: few
CDR3 protein: CASRLSGRRLTDTQYF; CDR3 DNA: TGTGCCAGCAGACTAAGCGGGAGACGCCTCACAGATACGCAGTATTTT; J gene: TRBJ2-3; D gene: TRBD2; CDR3 length: 16; V gene: TRBV7-2; clone size: .
CDR3 protein: CASSQDRGLAVGDTQYF; CDR3 DNA: TGCGCCAGCAGCCAAGATCGGGGACTAGCGGTGGGAGATACGCAGTATTTT; J gene: TRBJ2-3; D gene: TRBD2; CDR3 length: 17; V gene: TRBV4-1; clone size: .
CDR3 protein: CASSLRGNEKLFF; CDR3 DNA: TGTGCCAGCAGCTTGAGGGGGAATGAAAAACTGTTTTTT; J gene: TRBJ1-4; D gene: .; CDR3 length: 13; V gene: TRBV5-5; clone size: .
CDR3 protein: CATSPVGEYEQYF; CDR3 DNA: TGTGCCACCAGCCCTGTGGGGGAGTACGAGCAGTACTTC; J gene: TRBJ2-7; D gene: .; CDR3 length: 13; V gene: TRBV15; clone size: .
CDR3 protein: CASSWDAFGGEQFF; CDR3 DNA: TGTGCCAGCAGTTGGGACGCCTTCGGCGGTGAGCAGTTCTTC; J gene: TRBJ2-1; D gene: .; CDR3 length: 14; V gene: TRBV7-9; clone size: .
CDR3 protein: CASSYKRAGEETQYF; CDR3 DNA: TGTGCCAGCAGTTATAAAAGGGCAGGGGAAGAGACCCAGTACTTC; J gene: TRBJ2-5; D gene: .; CDR3 length: 15; V gene: TRBV10-3; clone size: few
CDR3 protein: CSVRRRMNTEAFF; CDR3 DNA: TGCAGCGTTCGACGCCGAATGAACACTGAAGCTTTCTTT; J gene: TRBJ1-1; D gene: .; CDR3 length: 13; V gene: TRBV29-1; clone size: .
CDR3 protein: CASSQSLIYGTGHEQYF; CDR3 DNA: TGCGCCAGCAGTCAATCTTTGATTTACGGGACCGGCCACGAGCAGTACTTC; J gene: TRBJ2-7; D gene: .; CDR3 length: 17; V gene: TRBV23-1; clone size: .
CDR3 protein: CATSREGGQETQYF; CDR3 DNA: TGTGCCACCAGCAGAGAGGGGGGGCAAGAGACCCAGTACTTC; J gene: TRBJ2-5; D gene: TRBD2; CDR3 length: 14; V gene: TRBV15; clone size: .
CDR3 protein: CASSPRQGDSYEQYF; CDR3 DNA: TGTGCCAGCAGCCCAAGACAGGGGGACTCCTACGAGCAGTACTTC; J gene: TRBJ2-7; D gene: TRBD1; CDR3 length: 15; V gene: TRBV4-2; clone size: .
CDR3 protein: CSAKRENIQYF; CDR3 DNA: TGCAGTGCTAAACGGGAGAACATTCAGTACTTC; J gene: TRBJ2-4; D gene: .; CDR3 length: 11; V gene: TRBV20-1; clone size: .
CDR3 protein: CASSIRQGTNSPLHF; CDR3 DNA: TGTGCCAGCAGCATCCGACAGGGGACCAATTCACCCCTCCACTTT; J gene: TRBJ1-6; D gene: TRBD1; CDR3 length: 15; V gene: TRBV5-5; clone size: few
CDR3 protein: CASSYRSLDYEQYF; CDR3 DNA: TGTGCCAGCAGTTACCGGTCACTGGACTACGAGCAGTACTTC; J gene: TRBJ2-7; D gene: .; CDR3 length: 14; V gene: TRBV6-5; clone size: .
CDR3 protein: CASSQEQVPDTQYF; CDR3 DNA: TGCGCCAGCAGCCAAGAACAGGTCCCAGATACGCAGTATTTT; J gene: TRBJ2-3; D gene: .; CDR3 length: 14; V gene: TRBV4-1; clone size: .
CDR3 protein: CASSLYGTSGIDEQFF; CDR3 DNA: TGTGCCAGCAGTTTATACGGGACTAGCGGGATAGATGAGCAGTTCTTC; J gene: TRBJ2-1; D gene: TRBD2; CDR3 length: 16; V gene: TRBV5-4; clone size: .
CDR3 protein: CASSISGQGGEQFF; CDR3 DNA: TGTGCCAGCAGCATATCTGGACAGGGGGGTGAGCAGTTCTTC; J gene: TRBJ2-1; D gene: TRBD1; CDR3 length: 14; V gene: TRBV5-5; clone size: few
CDR3 protein: CASRIIRRWTYNEQFF; CDR3 DNA: TGTGCCAGCAGGATAATTCGGAGATGGACCTACAATGAGCAGTTCTTC; J gene: TRBJ2-1; D gene: .; CDR3 length: 16; V gene: TRBV14; clone size: .
CDR3 protein: CASSDDGQATTGELFF; CDR3 DNA: TGTGCCAGCAGCGACGACGGACAGGCGACCACCGGGGAGCTGTTTTTT; J gene: TRBJ2-2; D gene: TRBD1; CDR3 length: 16; V gene: TRBV5-6; clone size: .
CDR3 protein: CASSQGGGLGETQYF; CDR3 DNA: TGTGCCAGCAGCCAAGGAGGGGGGCTGGGGGAGACCCAGTACTTC; J gene: TRBJ2-5; D gene: .; CDR3 length: 15; V gene: TRBV4-2; clone size: .
CDR3 protein: CSVAIPAQPGAFF; CDR3 DNA: TGCAGCGTTGCTATTCCAGCCCAACCTGGGGCTTTCTTT; J gene: TRBJ1-1; D gene: .; CDR3 length: 13; V gene: TRBV29-1; clone size: .
CDR3 protein: CASSLAYPGAGNTEAFF; CDR3 DNA: TGCGCCAGCAGCTTGGCCTATCCGGGGGCTGGTAACACTGAAGCTTTCTTT; J gene: TRBJ1-1; D gene: .; CDR3 length: 17; V gene: TRBV5-1; clone size: .
CDR3 protein: CASSRDSLSYEQYF; CDR3 DNA: TGTGCCAGCAGCAGGGACAGTCTTTCCTACGAGCAGTACTTC; J gene: TRBJ2-7; D gene: TRBD1; CDR3 length: 14; V gene: TRBV27; clone size: .
CDR3 protein: CASSLGTRVAGGDEQYF; CDR3 DNA: TGCGCCAGCAGCTTGGGTACCCGGGTAGCAGGGGGCGACGAGCAGTACTTC; J gene: TRBJ2-7; D gene: TRBD1; CDR3 length: 17; V gene: TRBV5-1; clone size: .
CDR3 protein: CASSSTDLGGGEETQYF; CDR3 DNA: TGTGCCAGCAGCTCAACCGACCTAGGAGGGGGAGAAGAGACCCAGTACTTC; J gene: TRBJ2-5; D gene: .; CDR3 length: 17; V gene: TRBV7-9; clone size: .
CDR3 protein: CATRVYSGANVLTF; CDR3 DNA: TGTGCCACCCGTGTCTACTCTGGGGCCAACGTCCTGACTTTC; J gene: TRBJ2-6; D gene: .; CDR3 length: 14; V gene: TRBV7-2; clone size: .
CDR3 protein: CASSLGSGGAGELFF; CDR3 DNA: TGTGCCAGCAGCTTAGGAAGCGGCGGGGCCGGGGAGCTGTTTTTT; J gene: TRBJ2-2; D gene: .; CDR3 length: 15; V gene: TRBV7-6; clone size: .
CDR3 protein: CASSLDVGTGELFF; CDR3 DNA: TGTGCCAGCAGCTTAGATGTAGGCACCGGGGAGCTGTTTTTT; J gene: TRBJ2-2; D gene: .; CDR3 length: 14; V gene: TRBV11-2; clone size: .
CDR3 protein: CASSDPSGGTDTQYF; CDR3 DNA: TGTGCCAGCAGCGATCCTAGCGGGGGGACAGATACGCAGTATTTT; J gene: TRBJ2-3; D gene: TRBD2; CDR3 length: 15; V gene: TRBV7-9; clone size: .
CDR3 protein: CASRTGTENTEAFF; CDR3 DNA: TGTGCCAGCAGAACCGGGACCGAGAACACTGAAGCTTTCTTT; J gene: TRBJ1-1; D gene: .; CDR3 length: 14; V gene: TRBV6-5; clone size: .
CDR3 protein: CASSFPGTGGASKNIQYF; CDR3 DNA: TGTGCCAGCAGCTTCCCCGGGACAGGGGGCGCATCCAAAAACATTCAGTACTTC; J gene: TRBJ2-4; D gene: TRBD1; CDR3 length: 18; V gene: TRBV7-2; clone size: .
CDR3 protein: CASSPTSTETQYF; CDR3 DNA: TGTGCCAGCAGTCCGACTAGCACGGAGACCCAGTACTTC; J gene: TRBJ2-5; D gene: .; CDR3 length: 13; V gene: TRBV5-2; clone size: once